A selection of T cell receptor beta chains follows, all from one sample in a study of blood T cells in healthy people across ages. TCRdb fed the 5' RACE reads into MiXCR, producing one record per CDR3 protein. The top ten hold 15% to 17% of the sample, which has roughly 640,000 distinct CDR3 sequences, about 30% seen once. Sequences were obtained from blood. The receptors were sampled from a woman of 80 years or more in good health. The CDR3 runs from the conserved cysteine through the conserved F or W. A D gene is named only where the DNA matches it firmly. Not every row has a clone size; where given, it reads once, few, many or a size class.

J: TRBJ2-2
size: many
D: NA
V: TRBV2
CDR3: CASRESTGELFF
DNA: TGTGCCAGCAGAGAATCAACCGGGGAGCTGTTTTTT

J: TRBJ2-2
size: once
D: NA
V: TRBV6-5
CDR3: CASSPRAHTGELFF
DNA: TGTGCCAGCAGTCCCCGGGCCCACACCGGGGAGCTGTTTTTT

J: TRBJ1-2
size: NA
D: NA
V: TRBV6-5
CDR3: CANSPLGGGYTF
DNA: TGTGCCAACAGCCCCCTCGGGGGGGGCTACACCTTC

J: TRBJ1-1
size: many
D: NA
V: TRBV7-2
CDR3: CASSLALRGTEAFF
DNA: TGTGCCAGCAGCTTAGCGCTGAGGGGCACTGAAGCTTTCTTT

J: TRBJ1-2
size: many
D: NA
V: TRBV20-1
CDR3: CSAREGYGGLFGYTF
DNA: TGCAGTGCTAGAGAGGGCTATGGGGGGCTGTTTGGCTACACCTTC

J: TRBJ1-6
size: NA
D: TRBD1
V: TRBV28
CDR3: CASSSLGDSNSPLHF
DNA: TGTGCCAGCAGTTCCCTGGGGGACAGTAATTCACCCCTCCACTTT

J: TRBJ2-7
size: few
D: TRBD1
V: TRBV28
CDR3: CASIPPRGHGYNEQYF
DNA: TGTGCCAGCATCCCCCCCAGGGGGCACGGCTACAATGAGCAGTACTTC

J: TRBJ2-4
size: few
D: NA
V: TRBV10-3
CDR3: CAISEFSGLVRGGQYF
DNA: TGTGCCATCAGTGAGTTTTCGGGCCTGGTCCGTGGCGGGCAGTACTTC

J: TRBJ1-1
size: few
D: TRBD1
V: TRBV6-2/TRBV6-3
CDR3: CASSDDRAPEGTEAFF
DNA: TGTGCCAGCAGTGACGACAGGGCCCCGGAGGGCACTGAAGCTTTCTTT

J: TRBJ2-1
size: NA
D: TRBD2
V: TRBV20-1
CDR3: CSARGGTLAGVGNEQFF
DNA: TGCAGTGCTAGAGGCGGAACTCTAGCGGGAGTGGGGAATGAGCAGTTCTTC

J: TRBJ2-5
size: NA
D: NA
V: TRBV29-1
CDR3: CSVEDTLAPQETQYF
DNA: TGCAGCGTTGAAGATACGCTCGCCCCCCAAGAGACCCAGTACTTC

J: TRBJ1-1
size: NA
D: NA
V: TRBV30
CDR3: CAWRVNTGRGDTEAFF
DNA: TGTGCCTGGAGGGTAAATACAGGGCGTGGGGACACTGAAGCTTTCTTT

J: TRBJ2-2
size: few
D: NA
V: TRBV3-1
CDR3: CASSQGFASNTGELFF
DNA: TGTGCCAGCAGCCAAGGATTCGCTAGCAACACCGGGGAGCTGTTTTTT

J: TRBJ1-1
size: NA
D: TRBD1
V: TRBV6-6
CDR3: CASSLGQRIMNTEAFF
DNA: TGTGCCAGCAGTTTGGGACAGAGGATTATGAACACTGAAGCTTTCTTT

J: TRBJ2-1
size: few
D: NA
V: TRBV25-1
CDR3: CASSETGGPYNEQFF
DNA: TGTGCCAGCAGTGAAACCGGGGGTCCCTACAATGAGCAGTTCTTC

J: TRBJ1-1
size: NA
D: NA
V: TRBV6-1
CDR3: CASSDIGTEAFF
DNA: TGTGCCAGCAGTGACATCGGCACTGAAGCTTTCTTT

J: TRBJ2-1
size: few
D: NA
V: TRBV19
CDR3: CATSRGVLVTNEQFF
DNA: TGTGCCACCTCCAGGGGGGTTTTGGTCACCAATGAGCAGTTCTTC

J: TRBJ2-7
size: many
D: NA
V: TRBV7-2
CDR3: CASRRRGDRNIYEQYF
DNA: TGTGCCAGCAGACGACGGGGGGACAGGAATATCTACGAGCAGTACTTC

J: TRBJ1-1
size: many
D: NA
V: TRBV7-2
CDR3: CASSLHRANTEAFF
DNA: TGTGCCAGCAGCTTACACAGGGCAAACACTGAAGCTTTCTTT

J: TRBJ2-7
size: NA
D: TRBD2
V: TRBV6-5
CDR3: CASSYSSISGSGSYEQYF
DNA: TGTGCCAGCAGTTACTCGAGTATAAGCGGGAGCGGGTCCTACGAGCAGTACTTC

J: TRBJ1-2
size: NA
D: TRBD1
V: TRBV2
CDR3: CASSDEEQGAKGYTF
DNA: TGTGCCAGCAGTGATGAGGAACAGGGGGCGAAGGGCTACACCTTC

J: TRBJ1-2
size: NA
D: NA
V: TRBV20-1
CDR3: CSARPLGDGYTF
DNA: TGCAGTGCTAGGCCCCTCGGTGATGGCTACACCTTC

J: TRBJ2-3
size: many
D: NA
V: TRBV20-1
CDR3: CSASSRQGLLDTQYF
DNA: TGCAGTGCTAGTAGCAGGCAGGGTCTCTTGGATACGCAGTATTTT

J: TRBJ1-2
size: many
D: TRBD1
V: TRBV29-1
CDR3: CSVEDRGHGYTF
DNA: TGCAGCGTTGAGGACAGGGGCCATGGCTACACCTTC

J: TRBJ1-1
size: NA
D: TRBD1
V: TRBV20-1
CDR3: CSATQGVNTEAFF
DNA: TGCAGTGCTACTCAGGGGGTGAACACTGAAGCTTTCTTT

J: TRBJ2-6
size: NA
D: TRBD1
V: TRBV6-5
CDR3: CASSYRGQDYSGANVLTF
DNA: TGTGCCAGCAGTTACCGGGGACAGGATTACTCTGGGGCCAACGTCCTGACTTTC

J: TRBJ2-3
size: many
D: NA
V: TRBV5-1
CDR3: CASSLGTLNTQYF
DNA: TGCGCCAGCAGCTTGGGGACACTCAATACGCAGTATTTT

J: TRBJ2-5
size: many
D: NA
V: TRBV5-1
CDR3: CASSSETLTSWGETQYF
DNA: TGCGCCAGCAGCTCCGAAACTCTAACTAGCTGGGGGGAGACCCAGTACTTC

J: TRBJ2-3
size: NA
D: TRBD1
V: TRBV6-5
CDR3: CASSYSSPGQVKGTDTQYF
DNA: TGTGCCAGCAGTTACTCGAGCCCGGGACAGGTCAAGGGCACAGATACGCAGTATTTT

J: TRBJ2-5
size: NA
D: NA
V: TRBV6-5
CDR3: CASRSSGDRKQYF
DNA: TGTGCCAGCAGATCATCAGGGGACCGGAAGCAGTACTTC

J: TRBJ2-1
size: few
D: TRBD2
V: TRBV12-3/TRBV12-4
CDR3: CASSLATLAGGIEQFF
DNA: TGTGCCAGCAGTTTAGCGACACTAGCGGGGGGTATTGAGCAGTTCTTC

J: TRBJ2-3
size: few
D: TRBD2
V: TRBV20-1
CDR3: CSAKRTSGTTDTQYF
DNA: TGCAGTGCTAAGAGGACTAGCGGGACCACAGATACGCAGTATTTT

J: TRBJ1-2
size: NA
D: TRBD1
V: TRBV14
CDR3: CASRPRTGPNYGYTF
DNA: TGTGCCAGCAGACCCCGGACAGGGCCTAACTATGGCTACACCTTC

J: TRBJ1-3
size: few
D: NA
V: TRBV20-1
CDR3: CSASPRLSTGLTNTIYF
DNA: TGCAGTGCTAGCCCAAGACTCTCGACGGGTCTTACAAACACCATATATTTT

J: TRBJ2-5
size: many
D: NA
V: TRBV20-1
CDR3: CSGGTEETQYF
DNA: TGCAGTGGCGGGACAGAAGAGACCCAGTACTTC

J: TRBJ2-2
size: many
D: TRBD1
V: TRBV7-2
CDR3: CASSSRGQGARSGELFF
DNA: TGTGCCAGCAGCTCTCGAGGACAGGGGGCGCGTAGTGGGGAGCTGTTTTTT

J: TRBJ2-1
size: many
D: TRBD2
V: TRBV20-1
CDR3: CSAPVERGAFYNEQFF
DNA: TGCAGTGCCCCCGTGGAGCGGGGGGCTTTTTACAATGAGCAGTTCTTC

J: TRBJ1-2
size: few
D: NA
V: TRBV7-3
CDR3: CASSLRGSGYTF
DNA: TGTGCCAGCAGCTTAAGGGGCAGTGGCTACACCTTC

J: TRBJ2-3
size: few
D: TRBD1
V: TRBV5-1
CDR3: CASSWAQGDGADTQYF
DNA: TGCGCCAGCAGCTGGGCCCAGGGGGATGGGGCAGATACGCAGTATTTT

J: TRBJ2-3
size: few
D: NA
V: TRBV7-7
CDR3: CASSLRSEDTQYF
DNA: TGTGCCAGCAGCCTTAGGTCGGAGGATACGCAGTATTTT

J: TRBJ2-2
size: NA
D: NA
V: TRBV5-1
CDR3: CASSLWNANTGELFF
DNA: TGCGCCAGCAGCTTGTGGAACGCGAACACCGGGGAGCTGTTTTTT

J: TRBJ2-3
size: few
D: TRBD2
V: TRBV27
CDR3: CASSSLGLGFERTQYF
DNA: TGTGCCAGCAGTTCTTTGGGACTAGGGTTTGAGCGAACGCAGTATTTT

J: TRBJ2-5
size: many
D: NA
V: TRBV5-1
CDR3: CASSLAQVGAAQYF
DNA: TGCGCCAGCAGCTTGGCACAAGTTGGGGCAGCCCAGTACTTC

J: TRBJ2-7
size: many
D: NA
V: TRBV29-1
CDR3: CSVVSASYEQYF
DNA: TGCAGCGTTGTAAGTGCCAGCTACGAGCAGTACTTC

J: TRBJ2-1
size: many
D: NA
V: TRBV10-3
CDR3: CAISDPTPSSYNEQFF
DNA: TGTGCCATCAGTGACCCTACTCCGAGCTCCTACAATGAGCAGTTCTTC

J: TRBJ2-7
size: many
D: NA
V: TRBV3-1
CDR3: CASSQDPAGVLVEQYF
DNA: TGTGCCAGCAGCCAAGATCCGGCAGGGGTGTTAGTCGAGCAGTACTTC

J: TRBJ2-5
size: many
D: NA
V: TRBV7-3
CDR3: CASSLDKKETQYF
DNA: TGTGCCAGCAGCTTGGACAAAAAAGAGACCCAGTACTTC

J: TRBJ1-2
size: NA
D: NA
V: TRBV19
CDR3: CASGGASGQFYGYTF
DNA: TGTGCCAGTGGGGGAGCGTCGGGCCAGTTCTATGGCTACACCTTC

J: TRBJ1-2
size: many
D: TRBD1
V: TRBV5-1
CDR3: CTSSLTGNGYTF
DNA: TGCACCAGCAGCTTGACAGGGAACGGCTACACCTTC

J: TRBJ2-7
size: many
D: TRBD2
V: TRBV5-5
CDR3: CASSLAGLGVREQYF
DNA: TGTGCCAGCAGCTTGGCGGGACTAGGAGTTCGGGAGCAGTACTTC

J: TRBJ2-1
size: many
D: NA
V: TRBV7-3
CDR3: CASSPNRGGFYNEQFF
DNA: TGTGCCAGCAGCCCAAACAGGGGGGGGTTCTACAATGAGCAGTTCTTC

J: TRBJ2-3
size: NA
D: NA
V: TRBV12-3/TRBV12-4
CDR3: CASTLGRGTDAQYF
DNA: TGTGCCAGCACCTTAGGACGGGGCACAGATGCGCAGTATTTT

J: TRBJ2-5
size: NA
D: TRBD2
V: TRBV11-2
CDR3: CASSLGLAGDGTQYF
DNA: TGCGCCAGCAGTCTGGGACTAGCGGGAGACGGGACCCAGTACTTC

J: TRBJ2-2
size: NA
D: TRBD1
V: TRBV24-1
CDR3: CATGQGWGELFF
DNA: TGTGCCACTGGACAGGGATGGGGGGAGCTGTTTTTT

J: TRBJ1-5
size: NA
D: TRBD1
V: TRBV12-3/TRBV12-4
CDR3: CASSNRGLSNQPQHF
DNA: TGTGCCAGCAGTAACAGGGGGTTGAGCAATCAGCCCCAGCATTTT

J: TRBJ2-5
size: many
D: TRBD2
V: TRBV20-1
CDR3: CSAREWGLSPETQYF
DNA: TGCAGTGCTAGAGAGTGGGGACTATCTCCAGAGACCCAGTACTTC

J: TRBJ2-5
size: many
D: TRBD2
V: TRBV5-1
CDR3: CASSSSGLAGGNQYF
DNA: TGCGCCAGCAGCTCCTCGGGACTAGCGGGAGGTAACCAGTACTTC

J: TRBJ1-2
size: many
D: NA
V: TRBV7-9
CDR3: CASTSSGRGSDGYTF
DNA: TGTGCCAGCACCTCTTCCGGTCGGGGATCTGATGGCTACACCTTC